Following are 29 T cell receptor beta chains from one sample sequenced in a study of glioma-infiltrating T cells after dendritic cell vaccination. Produced via immunoSEQ multiplex PCR; TCRdb's table is partial and in-frame only. The sample includes fewer than 95,000 clones, 85% seen only once; the top ten take about 8.5%. As to time point: after dendritic cell vaccination, including at tumor progression/relapse. Here the sequenced sample was blood, taken after dendritic cell vaccination. These receptors came from a human donor with glioblastoma.

This rearrangement joins TRBV10-1 to TRBJ2-2, with TRBD1 identical over 10 bases. This CDR3 has 15 amino acids. The germline V gene has CDR1 WNHNN and CDR2 SYGVQD (reference sequence). V lost 4 bases, J lost 3 bases, and 2 bases stayed unmatched. DNA of the CDR3: TGCGCCAGCAGTGGTGGGACAGGGGACACCGGGGAGCTGTTTTTT. Protein sequence: CASSGGTGDTGELFF.

This clone has more than one count but fewer than ten. CDR3 sequence: CAWSVQLNTEAFF. The CDR3 nucleotides are TGTGCCTGGAGTGTGCAGTTGAACACTGAAGCTTTCTTT. The rearrangement links TRBV30 to TRBJ1-1; D remains ambiguous. This CDR3 spans 13 amino acids. The germline gives CDR1 GTSNPN, CDR2 SVGIG (reference sequence). Trimming pared 0 bases from V and 0 bases from J, leaving 5 bases between. The variable domain in full, with the rest retrieved from reference TRBV30 and TRBJ1-1, is SQTIHQWPATLVQPVGSPLSLECTVEGTSNPNLYWYRQAAGRGLQLLFYSVGIGQISSEVPQNLSASRPQDRQFILSSKKLLLSDSGFYLCAWSVQLNTEAFFGQGTRLTVV.

This clone appeared a few times. The chain carries TRBV4-3 and TRBJ2-1, with 11 bases aligning to TRBD2. The CDR3 is 16 amino acids. Germline V CDR1 and CDR2: LGHNA, YSLEER. V dropped 4 bases and J dropped 4; count of bases not matched to a gene: 6. In nucleotides, the CDR3 is TGCGCCAGCAGCCTCACCGGGACTAGCGGTTACAATGAGCAGTTCTTC. Translation gives CASSLTGTSGYNEQFF.

The genes are TRBV6-1 and TRBJ2-7; 7 positions agree with TRBD1. There are 15 residues in the CDR3. CDR1 and CDR2 (germline): MNHNS, SASEGT. The V gene end was trimmed by 5 bases and the J gene end by 3 bases; junction bases not matched to a gene: 10. The CDR3 DNA sequence: TGTGCCAGCAGTAACCCGGACAGGCGCTACTACGAGCAGTACTTC. This encodes CASSNPDRRYYEQYF.

This clone was detected only once. This chain joins TRBV15 and TRBJ1-1; 8 nucleotides line up with TRBD1. This CDR3 is built from 12 residues. Germline V CDR1 and CDR2: LNHNV, YYDKDF (reference sequence). V dropped 5 bases and J dropped 10; count of bases not matched to a gene: 6. The CDR3 DNA follows: TGTGCCACCAGCGTAGCGCAGGGGGCAGCTTTCTTT. It codes for CATSVAQGAAFF.

V gene TRBV27 combines with J gene TRBJ2-5; 11 bases are a match to TRBD1. J lost 9 bases, V lost 5 bases, and 14 bases had no gene match. This CDR3 contains 16 residues. From germline, CDR1 is MNHEY and CDR2 SMNVEV (reference sequence). CDR3 DNA: TGTGCCAGCAGTCTAACACTGGGGACAGGGGGTTTGCCCCAGTACTTC. Amino acid sequence: CASSLTLGTGGLPQYF.

The chain employs TRBV28 and TRBJ2-7; 11 bases agree with TRBD2. CDR3 length: 14 residues. Germline lookup yields CDR1 MDHEN and CDR2 SYDVKM. The ends lost 7 bases at V and 5 bases at J; junction bases unmatched: 7. The CDR3 protein is CASTPTSGSDEQYF. Here the CDR3 DNA reads TGTGCCAGCACCCCAACTAGCGGGAGCGACGAGCAGTACTTC.

The chain has TRBV30 and TRBJ2-1; 8 bases match TRBD2. The CDR3 has 17 residues. V was pared by 3 bases and J by 0 bases, with 10 bases of the junction left unmatched. Germline V gene data show CDR1 as GTSNPN and CDR2 as SVGIG (reference sequence). This CDR3 is CAWSRSGSPGSYNEQFF. CDR3 coding DNA: TGTGCCTGGAGCCGGAGCGGGAGTCCGGGCTCCTACAATGAGCAGTTCTTC.

This chain joins TRBV11-2 and TRBJ1-5, with 8 bases that match TRBD1. Per the germline V gene, CDR1 is SGHAT and CDR2 is FQNNGV. The CDR3 consists of 15 residues. Trimming at V came to 5 bases and at J to 5 bases, leaving 8 bases not matched to a gene. The CDR3 DNA is TGTGCCAGCAGCGCAACCGGGACAGGTGATCAGCCCCAGCATTTT. As protein: CASSATGTGDQPQHF.

The chain is built from TRBV7-8 and TRBJ2-6; 7 positions agree with TRBD1. This CDR3 has 15 amino acids. Trimming cost V 5 bases and J 1 base; bases outside gene matches: 2. Germline CDR1 reads SGHVS; CDR2 reads FQNEAQ. CDR3 region: CASSKTGSGANVLTF. DNA of the CDR3: TGTGCCAGCAGCAAGACAGGGTCTGGGGCCAACGTCCTGACTTTC.

The V gene is TRBV15, the J gene TRBJ1-1; the match to TRBD1 covers 7 bases. The CDR3 sequence is 14 residues long. Germline V gene sequence: CDR1 LNHNV, CDR2 YYDKDF (reference sequence). V lost 1 base to trimming and J lost 4 bases; unmatched junction nucleotides: 3. This CDR3 is CATSRGGGSTEAFF. CDR3 DNA: TGTGCCACCAGCAGAGGAGGGGGCTCCACTGAAGCTTTCTTT.

The J gene is TRBJ2-7, the V gene TRBV4-1; 12 nucleotides match TRBD1. The V gene's germline CDR1 is MGHRA and CDR2 YSYEKL. This CDR3 has 16 residues. Trimming removed 1 base from V and 7 bases from J; junction bases left unmatched: 8. In DNA, the CDR3 is TGCGCCAGCAGCCAAGTATCGGGACAGGGGGCTTGGGAGCAGTACTTC. Encoded protein: CASSQVSGQGAWEQYF.

Only one count was recorded for this clone. The chain uses TRBV6-1 and TRBJ1-1, with a weak D call TRBD1 (6 bases). Germline V gene data show CDR1 as MNHNS and CDR2 as SASEGT. Between the trimmed V and J ends, which lost 2 bases and 11 bases, there was a span of 9 bases. This CDR3 has 11 residues. CDR3 in DNA: TGTGCCAGCAGTGAATGGGGGCGGGCTTTCTTT. Its translation: CASSEWGRAFF.

The rearrangement uses TRBV19 and TRBJ2-3; 7 bases map to TRBD1. The CDR3 loop spans 14 amino acids. V gave up 6 bases and J gave up 3 bases; unmatched junction bases: 6. The germline V gene has CDR1 LNHDA and CDR2 SQIVND (reference sequence). As DNA, the CDR3 is TGTGCCAGTAGCAACAGGGGTGGAACAGATACGCAGTATTTT. It yields the protein CASSNRGGTDTQYF.

The rearrangement joins TRBV7-2 to TRBJ2-1; 9 bases fit TRBD2. CDR1 is SGHTA and CDR2 is FQGNSA in the germline V gene. The CDR3 is made up of 18 amino acids. The junction had 17 bases not matched to a gene; V was cut back by 5 bases and J by 6 bases. The CDR3 sequence is CASSHFRAGGHYANEQFF. The DNA for the CDR3 is TGTGCCAGCAGCCACTTTCGGGCGGGGGGGCATTATGCCAATGAGCAGTTCTTC. Full variable domain (outside the CDR3, taken from reference TRBV7-2 and TRBJ2-1): GAGVSQSPSNKVTEKGKDVELRCDPISGHTALYWYRQSLGQGLEFLIYFQGNSAPDKSGLPSDRFSAERTGGSVSTLTIQRTQQEDSAVYLCASSHFRAGGHYANEQFFGPGTRLTVL.

This clone has just one count. The chain combines TRBV29-1 with TRBJ1-1; weak D call: TRBD1 (5 bases). CDR1 and CDR2 from the germline V gene are SQVTM and ANQGSEA. Trimming took off 5 bases at V and 6 bases at J, with 19 bases between the two ends. The CDR3 sequence is 14 residues long. CDR3 bases: TGCAGCGTTAGGTTTATACGGACACAGCCTGAAGCTTTCTTT. It translates to CSVRFIRTQPEAFF.

The rearrangement joins TRBV27 to TRBJ2-1; 9 bases map to TRBD2. Germline loops: CDR1 MNHEY, CDR2 SMNVEV (reference sequence). The V gene end was trimmed by 8 bases and the J gene end by 13 bases; junction bases not matched to a gene: 6. The CDR3 covers 11 residues. The CDR3 protein is CASGGGRAQFF. The CDR3 DNA reads as TGTGCCAGCGGGGGCGGGAGGGCCCAGTTCTTC.

The DNA for the CDR3 is TGTGCCAGCAGCGCCCGGGGGTCGGCCGCCTACGAGCAGTACTTC. Amino acids: CASSARGSAAYEQYF. The chain combines TRBV27 with TRBJ2-7, with D perhaps TRBD2 (6 bases). The ends were cut back, 6 bases at V and 2 bases at J, with 17 bases in the middle. This CDR3 spans 15 amino acids. Germline assignment: CDR1 MNHEY and CDR2 SMNVEV (reference sequence).

This chain joins TRBV6-1 and TRBJ1-5; unclear D gene. Germline lookup yields CDR1 MNHNS and CDR2 SASEGT. This CDR3 region has 15 residues. Trimming left V 6 bases short and J 1 base short, with 13 bases between. CDR3 region: CASSRRLGSNQPQHF. CDR3 nucleotide sequence: TGTGCCAGCAGCCGAAGACTAGGGAGCAATCAGCCCCAGCATTTT.

This rearrangement joins TRBV18 to TRBJ1-4; TRBD1 aligns across 7 bases. The V segment lost 0 bases and the J segment 2 bases; nucleotides outside the gene matches: 0. Germline lookup yields CDR1 KGHSH and CDR2 LQKENI. The CDR3 is 15 amino acids. The CDR3, as DNA: TGTGCCAGCTCACCACCGGGACAGACTAATGAAAAACTGTTTTTT. It encodes CASSPPGQTNEKLFF.

As DNA, the CDR3 is TGCGCCAGCAGCCCCACCCCACAGGGGGGCTCCTACGAGCAGTACTTC. Translating gives CASSPTPQGGSYEQYF. The chain uses TRBV5-1 and TRBJ2-7; 8 bases align to TRBD1. Germline V gives CDR1 SGHRS, CDR2 YFSETQ. With 4 bases clipped from V and 0 bases from J, the junction kept 9 bases outside the gene matches. The CDR3 totals 16 residues.

The genes are TRBV15 and TRBJ1-5; D ambiguous. The CDR3 contains 16 residues. Germline V CDR1 and CDR2: LNHNV, YYDKDF (reference sequence). V was cut by 0 bases and J by 0 bases, with 9 bases left in between. The CDR3 region has the DNA TGTGCCACCAGCAGAGAGGCAGGAAATAGCAATCAGCCCCAGCATTTT. This codes for CATSREAGNSNQPQHF.

The chain has TRBV11-2 and TRBJ1-5; perhaps TRBD1 as D (5 bases). Germline V gene lookup returns CDR1 SGHAT and CDR2 FQNNGV. This CDR3 has 16 amino acids. V dropped 5 bases and J dropped 1 base, with 15 bases sitting between them. CDR3 sequence (DNA): TGTGCCAGCAGCATCGGGCGGGGCGGGAGCAATCAGCCCCAGCATTTT. Translating gives CASSIGRGGSNQPQHF.

The CDR3 spells CASSEYSLVRDRAYEQYF. The CDR3 DNA reads as TGTGCCAGCAGTGAATATAGCTTGGTCCGGGACAGAGCGTACGAGCAGTACTTC. The rearrangement uses TRBV25-1 and TRBJ2-7; 7 bases align to TRBD1. Looked up from germline, CDR1 is MGHDK and CDR2 is SYGVNS. The CDR3 consists of 18 residues. V lost 0 bases to trimming and J lost 4 bases; unmatched junction nucleotides: 15.

This chain uses TRBV6-1 with TRBJ2-1, with 9 bases fitting TRBD2. Germline CDR1 reads MNHNS; CDR2 reads SASEGT. V was pared by 0 bases and J by 0 bases, with 9 bases of the junction left unmatched. The CDR3 has 19 amino acids. This chain's CDR3 is CASSEAPPLAGDSYNEQFF. The DNA for the CDR3 is TGTGCCAGCAGTGAAGCCCCGCCTTTAGCGGGAGACTCCTACAATGAGCAGTTCTTC.

CDR3: CASSWTGVKANEKLFF. DNA of the CDR3: TGTGCCAGTAGTTGGACAGGGGTTAAGGCTAATGAAAAACTGTTTTTT. The chain carries TRBV19 and TRBJ1-4; 9 bases fit TRBD1. CDR1 and CDR2 (germline): LNHDA, SQIVND (reference sequence). V was pared by 5 bases and J by 3 bases, with 7 bases of the junction left unmatched. The CDR3 runs to 16 residues.

This clone was detected only a few times. The chain combines TRBV6-5 with TRBJ1-5, with D unclear. Looked up from germline, CDR1 is MNHEY and CDR2 is SVGAGI. This CDR3 spans 13 amino acids. Trimming cost V 10 bases and J 10 bases, with 20 bases left between them. In DNA, the CDR3 is TGTGCCACCTCAGGAACCGCTGGTTTACCCCAGCATTTT. Translation gives CATSGTAGLPQHF.

In this sample, this clone turned up once. This chain connects TRBV7-7 to TRBJ2-3, with D unresolved. Between the trimmed V and J ends, which lost 3 bases and 2 bases, there was a span of 12 bases. The germline CDR1 and CDR2 sequences are SSHAT and FNYEAQ (reference sequence). The CDR3 covers 15 residues. For the CDR3, the DNA is TGTGCCAGCAGCTTTGGTCCTAACCCCACAGATACGCAGTATTTT. Translation: CASSFGPNPTDTQYF.

The chain uses TRBV13 and TRBJ2-7, with D perhaps TRBD2 (6 bases). Germline CDR1 reads PRHDT; CDR2 reads FYEKMQ (reference sequence). Deletions cut 5 bases from V and 5 bases from J, with 19 bases between. The CDR3 runs 15 residues. CDR3 region: CASSQVGGSGNEQYF. The DNA of the CDR3 is TGTGCCAGCAGCCAAGTGGGGGGATCTGGGAACGAGCAGTACTTC.